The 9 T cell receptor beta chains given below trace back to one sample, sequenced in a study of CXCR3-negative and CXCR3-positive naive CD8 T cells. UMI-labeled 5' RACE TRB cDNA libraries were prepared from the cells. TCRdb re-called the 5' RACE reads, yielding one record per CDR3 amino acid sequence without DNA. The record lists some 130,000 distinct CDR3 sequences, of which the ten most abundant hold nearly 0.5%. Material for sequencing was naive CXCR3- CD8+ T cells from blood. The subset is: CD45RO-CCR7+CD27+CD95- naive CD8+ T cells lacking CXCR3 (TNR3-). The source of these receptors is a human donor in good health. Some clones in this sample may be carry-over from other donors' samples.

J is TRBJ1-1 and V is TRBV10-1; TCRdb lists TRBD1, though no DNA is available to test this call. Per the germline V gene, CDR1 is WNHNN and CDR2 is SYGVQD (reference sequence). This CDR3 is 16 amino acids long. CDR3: CASSENRGELNTEAFF.

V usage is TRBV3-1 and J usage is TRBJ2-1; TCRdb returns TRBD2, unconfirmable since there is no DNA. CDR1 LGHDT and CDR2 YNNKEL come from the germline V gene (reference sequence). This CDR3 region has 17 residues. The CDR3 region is CASSPMLSGSFYNEQFF.

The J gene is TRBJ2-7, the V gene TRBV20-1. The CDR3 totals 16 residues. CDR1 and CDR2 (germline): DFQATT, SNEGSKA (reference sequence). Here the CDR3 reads CSARDLDGVLPYEQYF.

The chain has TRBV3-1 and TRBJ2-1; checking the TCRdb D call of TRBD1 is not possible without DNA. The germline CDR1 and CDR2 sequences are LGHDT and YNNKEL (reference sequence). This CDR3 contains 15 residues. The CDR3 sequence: CASSQVAQLYNEQFF.

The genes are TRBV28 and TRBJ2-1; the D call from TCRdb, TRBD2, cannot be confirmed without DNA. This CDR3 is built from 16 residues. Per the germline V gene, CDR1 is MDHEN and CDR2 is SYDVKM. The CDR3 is CASSPRTSGVWYEQFF.

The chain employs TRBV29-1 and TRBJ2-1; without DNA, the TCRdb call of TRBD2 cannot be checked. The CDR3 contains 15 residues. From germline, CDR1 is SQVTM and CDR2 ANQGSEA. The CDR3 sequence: CSVELTSGRVIEQFF.

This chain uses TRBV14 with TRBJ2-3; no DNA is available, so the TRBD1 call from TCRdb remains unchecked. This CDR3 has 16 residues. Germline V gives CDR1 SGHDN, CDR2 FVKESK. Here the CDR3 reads CASSQEWATVTDTQYF.

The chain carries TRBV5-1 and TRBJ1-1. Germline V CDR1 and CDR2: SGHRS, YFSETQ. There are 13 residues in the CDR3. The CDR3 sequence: CASSFLQNTEAFF.

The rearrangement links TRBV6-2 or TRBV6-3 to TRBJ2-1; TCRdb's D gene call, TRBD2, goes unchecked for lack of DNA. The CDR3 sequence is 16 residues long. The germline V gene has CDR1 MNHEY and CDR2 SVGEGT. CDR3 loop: CASVVDLTSGSSEQFF.